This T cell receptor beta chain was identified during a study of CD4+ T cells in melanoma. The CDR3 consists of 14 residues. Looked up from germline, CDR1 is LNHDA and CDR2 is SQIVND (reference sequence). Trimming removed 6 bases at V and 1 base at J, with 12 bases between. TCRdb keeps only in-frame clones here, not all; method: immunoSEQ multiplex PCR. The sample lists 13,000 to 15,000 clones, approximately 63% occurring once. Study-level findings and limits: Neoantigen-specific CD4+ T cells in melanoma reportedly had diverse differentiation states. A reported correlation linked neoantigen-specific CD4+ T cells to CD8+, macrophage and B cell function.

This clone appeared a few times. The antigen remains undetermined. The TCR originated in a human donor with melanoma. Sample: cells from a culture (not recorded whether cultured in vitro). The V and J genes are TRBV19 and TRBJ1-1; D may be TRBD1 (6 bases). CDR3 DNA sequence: TGTGCCAGTAGAATGGGACACACGAACACTGAAGCTTTCTTT. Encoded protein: CASRMGHTNTEAFF.